This passage covers 3 T cell receptor beta chains from one sample sequenced in a study of blood T cell repertoires in COVID-19. The data were produced by immunoSEQ multiplex PCR, yet TCRdb's version contains in-frame clones alone and is incomplete. The data show roughly 500,000 clones, 80% to 90% seen once. The sequenced sample consisted of peripheral blood. The receptors were sampled from a human donor in a cohort sampled during active COVID-19.

This clone was recorded a few times. For the CDR3, the DNA is TGTGCCAGCAGCTTATGGGGACAGGGCTACGAGCAGTACTTC. This sequence encodes CASSLWGQGYEQYF. The chain carries TRBV13 and TRBJ2-7; 9 bases align to TRBD1. This CDR3 has 14 amino acids. V lost 2 bases to trimming and J lost 3 bases; unmatched junction nucleotides: 2. Germline V CDR1 and CDR2: PRHDT, FYEKMQ (reference sequence).

V and J are TRBV28 and TRBJ2-7; 10 bases agree with TRBD1. V lost 2 bases, J lost 3 bases, and 4 bases stayed unmatched. From germline, CDR1 is MDHEN and CDR2 SYDVKM. CDR3 length: 15 amino acids. The CDR3: CASSLPGTGVYEQYF. The DNA of the CDR3 is TGTGCCAGCAGTTTACCCGGGACAGGGGTCTACGAGCAGTACTTC.

V usage is TRBV7-2 and J usage is TRBJ2-7; D unclear. Trimming pared 1 base from V and 0 bases from J, leaving 10 bases between. The V gene's germline CDR1 is SGHTA and CDR2 FQGNSA. CDR3 length: 15 amino acids. CDR3 loop: CASSLVGPSSYEQYF. The CDR3, as DNA: TGTGCCAGCAGCTTAGTCGGTCCGAGCTCCTACGAGCAGTACTTC.